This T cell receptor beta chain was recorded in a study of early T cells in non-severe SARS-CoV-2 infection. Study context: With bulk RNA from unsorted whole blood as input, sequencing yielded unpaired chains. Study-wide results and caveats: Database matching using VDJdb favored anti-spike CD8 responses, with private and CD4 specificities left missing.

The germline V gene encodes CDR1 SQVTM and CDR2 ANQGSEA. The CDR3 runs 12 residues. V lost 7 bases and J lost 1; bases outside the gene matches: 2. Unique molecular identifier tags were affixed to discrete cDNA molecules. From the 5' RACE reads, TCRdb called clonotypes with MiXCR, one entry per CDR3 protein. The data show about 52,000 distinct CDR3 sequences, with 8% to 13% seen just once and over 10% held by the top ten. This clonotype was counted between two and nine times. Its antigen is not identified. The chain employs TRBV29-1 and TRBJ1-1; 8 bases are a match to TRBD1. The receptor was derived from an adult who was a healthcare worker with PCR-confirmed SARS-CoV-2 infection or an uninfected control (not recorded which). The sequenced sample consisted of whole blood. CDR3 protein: CSAGTGNTEAFF. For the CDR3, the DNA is TGCAGCGCCGGGACAGGGAACACTGAAGCTTTCTTT. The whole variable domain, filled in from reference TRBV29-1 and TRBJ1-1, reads SAVISQKPSRDICQRGTSLTIQCQVDSQVTMMFWYRQQPGQSLTLIATANQGSEATYESGFVIDKFPISRPNLTFSTLTVSNMSPEDSSIYLCSAGTGNTEAFFGQGTRLTVV.